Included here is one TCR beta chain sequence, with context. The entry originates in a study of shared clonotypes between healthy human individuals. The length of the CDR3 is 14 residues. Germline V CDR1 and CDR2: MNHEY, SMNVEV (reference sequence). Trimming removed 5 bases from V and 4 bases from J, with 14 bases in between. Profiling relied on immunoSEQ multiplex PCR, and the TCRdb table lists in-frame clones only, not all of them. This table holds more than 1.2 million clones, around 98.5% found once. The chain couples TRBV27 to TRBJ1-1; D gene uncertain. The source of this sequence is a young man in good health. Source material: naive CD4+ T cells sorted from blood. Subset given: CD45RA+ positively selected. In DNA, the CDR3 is TGTGCCAGCAGTATCCTTGGGAGTGGCACTGAAGCTTTCTTT. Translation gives CASSILGSGTEAFF.